Listed here is a single T cell receptor beta chain. Its cognate antigen has yet to be identified. Qualities for individual bases were not recorded, and no much larger clone is one base off. This specimen's treatment or condition label, interpreted: randomized to nivolumab then ipilimumab (arm A) or the reverse (arm B). None of the trial patients had been given prior DNA-damaging chemotherapy. On a FACS Aria II flow cytometer, live CD3+CD8+ cells that were negative for CD19 and CD56 were sorted from thawed PBMCs. CheckMate 064, a randomized, open-label phase II trial of sequential checkpoint blockade, was the source of the samples, all of which came from patients with melanoma. Peripheral blood mononuclear cells were collected by leukapheresis, purified with Ficoll-Paque, and frozen in human serum with approximately 10% DMSO. Immediately after sorting, the purity of sorted blood CD3+CD8+ cells was verified to be >95%, after which DNA was extracted.

Taken from the germline V gene, the CDR1 and CDR2 loops are MDHEN and SYDVKM. Measured from the cysteine to the phenylalanine, the CDR3 is 14 residues long. CDR3 DNA only is kept here, 42 bases in frame from base 1. Trimming takes 6 bases off V and 2 bases off J; junction bases not matched to a gene: 5. The data belong to a study of sequential checkpoint blockade in melanoma (dated by TCRdb to the late 2010s). At the level of the whole study: In a 1:1 randomization, patients received either first-line nivolumab then ipilimumab (arm A) or ipilimumab then nivolumab (arm B). Both trial sequences were followed by maintenance nivolumab.

TCRbeta CDR3 regions were immunosequenced from genomic DNA with the immunoSEQ Assay. Prior to high-throughput sequencing, genomic DNA was amplified by bias-controlled multiplex PCR. In the source study's methods: To quantify the absolute abundance of each unique TCRbeta CDR3 region, the sequences were collapsed and filtered. Clonality, defined as 1 minus Pielou's evenness, was calculated using only productive rearrangements. A previously published method was used to identify clones with significantly greater frequencies in on-treatment samples than in baseline samples. Sourced from immuneACCESS, this table was stored by TCRdb with only in-frame sequences that have V and J called. A share of the clones is absent; for the studies checked, an unresolved V gene accounts for under half, and the remainder has no known explanation. For V, J and clone size, that table is used; D and trimming come from the DNA. The sample contains approximately 6,000 clones, about half of them found a single time. The ten largest account for roughly 44% of the sample.

Study-wide findings and limitations: The response-prediction model combining TCR metrics and mutation burden needs validation in larger, independent patient cohorts.

The chain uses TRBV28 and TRBJ1-2, with 8 junctional bases fitting TRBD1. Specimen: CD8+ T cells sorted from blood (inferred from file names), collected from a patient given nivolumab and ipilimumab in sequence. The TCR originated in a human donor with melanoma. The DNA is TGTGCCAGCAGGAGACAGGGGTCAAACTATGGCTACACCTTC. Its translation is CASRRQGSNYGYTF.